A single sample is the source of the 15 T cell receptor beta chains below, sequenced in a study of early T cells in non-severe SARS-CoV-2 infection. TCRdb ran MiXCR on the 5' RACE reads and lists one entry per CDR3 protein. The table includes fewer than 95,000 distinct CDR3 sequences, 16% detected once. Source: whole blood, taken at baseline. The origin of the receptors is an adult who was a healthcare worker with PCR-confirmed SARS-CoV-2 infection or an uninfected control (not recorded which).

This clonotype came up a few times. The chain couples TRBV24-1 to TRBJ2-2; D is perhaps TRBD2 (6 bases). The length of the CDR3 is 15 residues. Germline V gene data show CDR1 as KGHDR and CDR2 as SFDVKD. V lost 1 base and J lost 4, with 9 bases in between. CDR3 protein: CATSDLGRSTGELFF. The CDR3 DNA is TGTGCCACCAGTGATTTAGGGAGGAGCACCGGGGAGCTGTTTTTT.

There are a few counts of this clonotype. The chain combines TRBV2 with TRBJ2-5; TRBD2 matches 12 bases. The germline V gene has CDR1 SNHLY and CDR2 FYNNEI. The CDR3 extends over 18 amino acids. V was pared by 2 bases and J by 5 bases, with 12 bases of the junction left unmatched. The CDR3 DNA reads TGTGCCAGCAGTGAAACCATAACACTGACTAGCGGGAGTGAGACCCAGTACTTC. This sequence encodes CASSETITLTSGSETQYF.

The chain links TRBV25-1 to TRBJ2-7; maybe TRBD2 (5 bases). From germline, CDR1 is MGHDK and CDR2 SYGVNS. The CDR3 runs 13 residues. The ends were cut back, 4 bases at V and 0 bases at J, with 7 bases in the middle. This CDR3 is CASSGTPSYEQYF. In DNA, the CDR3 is TGTGCCAGCAGTGGGACTCCCTCCTACGAGCAGTACTTC.

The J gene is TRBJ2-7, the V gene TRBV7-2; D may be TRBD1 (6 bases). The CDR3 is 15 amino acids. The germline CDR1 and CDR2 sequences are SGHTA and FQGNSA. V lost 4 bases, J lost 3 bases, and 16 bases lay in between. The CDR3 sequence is CASSSRDTFLYEQYF. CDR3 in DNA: TGTGCCAGCAGCTCCCGGGACACCTTTCTCTACGAGCAGTACTTC.

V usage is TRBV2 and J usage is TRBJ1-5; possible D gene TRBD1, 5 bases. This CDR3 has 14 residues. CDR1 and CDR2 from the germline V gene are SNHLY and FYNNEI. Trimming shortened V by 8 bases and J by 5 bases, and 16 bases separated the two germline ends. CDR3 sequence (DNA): TGTGCCAGCCGGCCAGGGAATCGGGATCAGCCCCAGCATTTT. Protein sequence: CASRPGNRDQPQHF.

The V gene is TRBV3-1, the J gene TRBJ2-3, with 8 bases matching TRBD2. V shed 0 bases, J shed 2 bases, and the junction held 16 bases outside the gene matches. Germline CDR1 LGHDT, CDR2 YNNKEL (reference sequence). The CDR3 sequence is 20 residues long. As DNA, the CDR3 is TGTGCCAGCAGCCAAGAATGGGCCCTCACGGCGGGAGGTGCCACAGATACGCAGTATTTT. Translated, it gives CASSQEWALTAGGATDTQYF.

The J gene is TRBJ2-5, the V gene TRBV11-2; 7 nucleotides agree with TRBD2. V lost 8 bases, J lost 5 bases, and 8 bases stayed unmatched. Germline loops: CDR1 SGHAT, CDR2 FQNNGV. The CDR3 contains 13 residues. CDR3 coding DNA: TGTGCCAGCCGAGAAGCGGGAACGGAGACCCAGTACTTC. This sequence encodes CASREAGTETQYF.

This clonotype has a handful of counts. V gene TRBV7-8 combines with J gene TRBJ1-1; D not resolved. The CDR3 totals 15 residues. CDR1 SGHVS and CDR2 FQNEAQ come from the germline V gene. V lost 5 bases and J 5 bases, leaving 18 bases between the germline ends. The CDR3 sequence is CASSGGRGRWTEAFF. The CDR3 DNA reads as TGTGCCAGCAGCGGTGGGCGAGGGCGGTGGACTGAAGCTTTCTTT. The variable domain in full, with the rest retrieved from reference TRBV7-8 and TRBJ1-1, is GAGVSQSPRYKVAKRGQDVALRCDPISGHVSLFWYQQALGQGPEFLTYFQNEAQLDKSGLPSDRFFAERPEGSVSTLKIQRTQQEDSAVYLCASSGGRGRWTEAFFGQGTRLTVV.

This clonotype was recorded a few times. This CDR3 reads CASRSPGGTPTGELFF. Written as DNA, the CDR3 is TGCGCCAGCAGAAGCCCAGGCGGGACGCCCACCGGGGAGCTGTTTTTT. The V call is TRBV10-1, the J call TRBJ2-2; a weak D match, TRBD2 (6 bases). The CDR3 is made up of 16 amino acids. Germline V gives CDR1 WNHNN, CDR2 SYGVQD (reference sequence). Trimming stripped 6 bases from V and 4 bases from J, with 18 bases between.

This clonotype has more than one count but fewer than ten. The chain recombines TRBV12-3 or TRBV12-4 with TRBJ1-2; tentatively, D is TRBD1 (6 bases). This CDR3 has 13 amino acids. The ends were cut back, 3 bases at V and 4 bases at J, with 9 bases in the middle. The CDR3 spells CASSFSRGYGYTF. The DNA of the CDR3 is TGTGCCAGCAGTTTTTCCAGGGGCTATGGCTACACCTTC.

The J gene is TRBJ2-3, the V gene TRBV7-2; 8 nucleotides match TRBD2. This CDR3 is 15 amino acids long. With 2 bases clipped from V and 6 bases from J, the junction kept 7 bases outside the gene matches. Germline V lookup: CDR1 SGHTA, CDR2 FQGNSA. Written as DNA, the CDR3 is TGTGCCAGCAGCTTATACGGCGGGAGGACTGATACGCAGTATTTT. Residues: CASSLYGGRTDTQYF.

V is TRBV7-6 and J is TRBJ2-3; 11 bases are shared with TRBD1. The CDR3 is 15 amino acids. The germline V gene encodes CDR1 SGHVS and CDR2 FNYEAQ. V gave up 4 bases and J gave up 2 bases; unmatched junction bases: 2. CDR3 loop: CASSSGQGATDTQYF. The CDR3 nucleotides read TGTGCCAGCAGCTCCGGACAGGGGGCCACAGATACGCAGTATTTT.

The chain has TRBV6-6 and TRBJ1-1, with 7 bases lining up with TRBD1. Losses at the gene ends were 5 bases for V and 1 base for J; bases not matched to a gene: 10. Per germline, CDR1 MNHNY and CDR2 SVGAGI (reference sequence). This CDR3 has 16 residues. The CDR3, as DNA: TGTGCCAGCAGTCCCCACATCGACAGGGCGAACACTGAAGCTTTCTTT. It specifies CASSPHIDRANTEAFF.

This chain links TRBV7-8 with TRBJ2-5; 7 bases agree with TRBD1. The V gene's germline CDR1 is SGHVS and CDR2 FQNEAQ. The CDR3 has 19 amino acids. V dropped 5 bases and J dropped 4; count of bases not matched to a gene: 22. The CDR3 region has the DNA TGTGCCAGCAGCCGAACAGGGGTCGGGGTAGTGGCCCCCCGAGAGACCCAGTACTTC. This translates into CASSRTGVGVVAPRETQYF.

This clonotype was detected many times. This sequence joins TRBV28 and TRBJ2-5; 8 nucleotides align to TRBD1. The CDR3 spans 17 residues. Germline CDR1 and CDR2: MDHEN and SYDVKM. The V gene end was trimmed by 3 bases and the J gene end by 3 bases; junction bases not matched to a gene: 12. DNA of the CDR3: TGTGCCAGCAGTTTCCCACAGGGGGGAGCGGAAAAAGAGACCCAGTACTTC. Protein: CASSFPQGGAEKETQYF.